This T cell receptor (beta chain) derives from a study of OX40 agonist ivuxolimab in advanced cancers. Background for the entire study: Ivuxolimab was a fully human IgG2 agonistic monoclonal antibody targeting the costimulatory receptor OX40 (CD134). Among the roughly 52 dose-escalation patients, about 19 had hepatocellular carcinoma, some 15 melanoma, 9 renal cell carcinoma and 9 head and neck cancer. The purpose of peripheral TCRbeta sequencing was to test whether ivuxolimab changed TCR sequence diversity and led to clonal T-cell expansion. Intravenous ivuxolimab was administered to patients every 2 weeks at six dose levels: 0.01, 0.1, 0.3, 1.5, 3 and 10 mg/kg. Prior anti-PD-1, anti-PD-L1 or anti-CTLA-4 therapy was permitted, and approximately 40% of dose-escalation patients had received checkpoint inhibitors. Three dose-escalation patients achieved partial responses, one with hepatocellular carcinoma and two with cutaneous melanoma. In the dose-escalation cohort, 82.7% of patients were male, and the mean age was around 60 years, with a range of roughly 23 to 85. The monotherapy dose-escalation portion (N ≈ 50 patients) of the phase I ivuxolimab trial is reported in the paper. Points the paper makes about the study in general: At doses of 0.1 to 3.0 mg/kg, clonal expansion of both CD4+ and CD8+ T cells in blood was seen between baseline and week 6. In the 0.1-3.0 mg/kg groups, partial responders were among the patients with the lowest normalized peripheral clonal expansion, particularly in CD8+ T cells. Low levels of normalized T-cell clonal expansion were also seen in some patients who did not respond. After ivuxolimab, expanded clones were on average more numerous among CD8+ T cells than among CD4+ T cells. The antigen specificity of the peripheral T cells that underwent clonal expansion was not determined.

Between the V and J ends, shortened by 0 bases and 8 bases respectively, the junction contains 13 bases. Sequences MNHEY (CDR1) and SVGAGI (CDR2) are obtained from the germline V gene. From its cysteine to its phenylalanine, the CDR3 spans 15 amino acids. Just CDR3 DNA is preserved here, 45 bases in frame from base 1. Genomic DNA was isolated from the sorted cells so that the TCRbeta CDR3 region could be sequenced. TCRbeta CDR3 regions were sequenced using the immunoSEQ Assay. TCRdb provides this immuneACCESS table in a form limited to in-frame rearrangements. Some clones are lacking; in checked studies, under half of them reflect an unresolved V gene, and why the rest are absent is not known. In this sample the table shows tens of thousands of clones, roughly nine tenths of which occur a single time. Under 0.35% of the sample is taken by the ten largest. Remarks on this clone: What antigen it recognizes has not been identified. No quality values exist for individual bases; no much larger clone is one base distant.

The trial excluded patients who had a history of autoimmune disease or were on systemic immunosuppression. Peripheral blood for TCR sequencing was drawn from every dose cohort at baseline, at cycle 4 day 1 and at cycle 7 day 1. Samples were obtained from an open-label, multicenter, first-in-human phase I dose-escalation trial of ivuxolimab. Adults with locally advanced or metastatic head and neck squamous cell, hepatocellular, melanoma or renal cell carcinoma were enrolled in the trial. Before TCR sequencing, CD4+ T cells and CD8+ T cells from peripheral blood were sorted into separate populations.

Sequencing used CD4+ or CD8+ T cells sorted from blood, obtained in a trial of the OX40 agonist ivuxolimab. This sequence uses TRBV6-5 and TRBJ1-4; the D segment could be TRBD1, given 5 matching bases. The receptor's source is an adult with an advanced solid tumor such as melanoma, head and neck, liver or kidney cancer. The sequenced DNA: TGTGCCAGCAGTTACTCGAGGGGTGGCGGAGAAAAACTGTTTTTT. The resulting protein is CASSYSRGGGEKLFF.